This entry concerns a single T cell receptor (beta chain). The antigen remains unidentified. This sample is part of a study of a mutant IDH1 vaccine in newly diagnosed glioma. The overall study: Patients got their first vaccination 4-6 weeks after radiotherapy alone, or with temozolomide cycles. Prior therapy was radiotherapy, temozolomide, or both; most received both.

Documented time point: week 11, during vaccination. All doses held 300 ug of mutant IDH1 20-mer peptide, with topical imiquimod. Germline V gives CDR1 LNHDA, CDR2 SQIVND (reference sequence). V lost 6 bases, J lost 5 bases, and 5 bases lay in between. This CDR3 contains 12 residues. Assay used: immunoSEQ multiplex PCR; TCRdb lists only in-frame clones, some missing. The sample comprises some 120,000 clones, about 82% of which are singletons, and around 5.5% rests with the top ten. The chain employs TRBV19 and TRBJ1-6, with D uncertain. Sequencing used PBMCs, obtained from a glioma patient whose treatment included an IDH1 peptide vaccine. This clonotype was obtained from a man between 40 and 49 years old with glioma. The CDR3 nucleotides read TGTGCCAGTAGCAACAATAATTCACCCCTCCACTTT. Its protein is CASSNNNSPLHF.